The T cell receptor beta chain under discussion was sequenced for a study of blood T cell repertoires in COVID-19 (dated by TCRdb to between 2020 and 2021). For the study in its entirety: The collaborator samples originated in the United States, Italy and Spain and spanned the acute and convalescent phases of COVID-19. The material from the prospective study consisted of cDNA or gDNA derived from T cells, B-cell-depleted T cells, or PBMCs. Deeply sampled blood TCRbeta repertoires from subjects exposed to, actively infected with, or recovered from COVID-19 were included in the dataset. A freely available public database, intended as a resource for researchers studying the immune response to SARS-CoV-2, is where the repertoires were released. The samples were drawn from the first 160 participants of the ongoing ImmuneRACE study and from some 1,300 subjects provided by 6 global collaborators. The sample metadata nearly always contained a de-identified subject ID, COVID-19 status, age in years and sex. HLA class I and class II types, where available, came from metadata supplied by the sample provider rather than from assay-based typing.

TCRbeta CDR3 regions were amplified from genomic DNA using the immunoSEQ Assay, a bias-controlled multiplex PCR. Turning to the authors' computational methods: The number of nucleated cells in each sample was estimated by amplification of reference gene primers within the assay. Sequence reads were collapsed and filtered to measure the absolute abundance of every unique TCRbeta CDR3 rearrangement. For each sample, productive Simpson clonality was calculated as the square root of Simpson's diversity index across productive rearrangements. TCRdb took this table from immuneACCESS and kept in-frame rearrangements with V and J called. Such tables lack part of the clones; where checked against another copy, unresolved V genes explain under half of the gap, and the rest is unexplained. V, J and clone size are taken as reported in that table, and D and trimming were inferred from the DNA itself. The sample yields tens of thousands of clones; around 68% were counted once. The ten largest clones take up 8.8% of the sample.

The collaborating institutions used their own protocols to collect whole blood in K2EDTA tubes. For TCRbeta analysis, collaborators shipped samples as frozen whole blood, isolated PBMCs, or DNA extracted from either of those sample types. In the case of this clone: Its target antigen remains unknown. Base qualities are not provided; no much larger clone lies one nucleotide away.

On the study overall, not on this receptor specifically: Clinical and demographic metadata were provided uncurated, with the amount varying by source and participant.

The specimen was peripheral blood. This TCR came from a woman in her 70s with acute or convalescent COVID-19.

DNA sequence: TGTGCCAGCTCACCGAATGGGGGGACTGAAGCTTTCTTT. It translates to CASSPNGGTEAFF. The chain is made from TRBV18 and TRBJ1-1; TRBD1 might be the D gene, on 5 matching bases. Trimming removed 3 bases from V and 5 bases from J, leaving 10 bases between the germline ends. Via the germline V gene, CDR1 is KGHSH and CDR2 LQKENI. The CDR3, from cysteine to phenylalanine, totals 13 residues. CDR3 DNA is the only sequence kept; it has 39 bases, read in frame from the first base.